Below, one TCR beta chain is given with its context. This specimen comes from a study of blood T cell repertoires in COVID-19. Background on the study: Samples taken during acute and convalescent COVID-19 were collected in the United States, Italy and Spain.

Per the original data handling: Amplification with reference gene primers provided the estimates of nucleated cell counts. The assay was immunoSEQ multiplex PCR, and TCRdb's table has in-frame clones only and misses some. V and J calls and clone size are given by that table; D and trimming were obtained from the DNA. The table lists almost 90,000 clones, about 92% of them singletons. Germline-derived CDR1 and CDR2 are SGHAT and FQNNGV. V gave up 4 bases and J gave up 3 bases; unmatched junction bases: 5. CDR3 length: 15 residues. Sequencing was done on a sample of peripheral blood. V is TRBV11-2 and J is TRBJ2-7; 11 bases match TRBD1. This receptor was identified in a young man with COVID-19, enrolled during active disease. CDR3 DNA sequence: TGTGCCAGCAGCTGGGGACAGGGGGGGAACTACGAGCAGTACTTC. Protein product: CASSWGQGGNYEQYF.